The 22 T cell receptor beta chains presented below share a single source sample, sequenced in a study of CD8+ T cells in alopecia areata. Sequencing relied on a cDNA template that was reverse transcribed from extracted RNA. TCRdb's copy holds only in-frame clones and misses some; the assay was immunoSEQ multiplex PCR. The sample yields more than 85,000 clones, around 55% seen once. This sample's treatment: oral pan-JAK inhibitor, 5-10 mg twice daily. The specimen comprised CD8+ T cells sorted from blood, sampled at week 4, from a patient treated with tofacitinib. These receptors all come from a human donor with alopecia areata.

V usage is TRBV27 and J usage is TRBJ2-7; D is possibly TRBD2 (7 bases). The V gene lost 1 base and the J gene lost 5 bases, with 15 bases spanning the gap. Germline V gives CDR1 MNHEY, CDR2 SMNVEV (reference sequence). CDR3 length: 15 residues. In DNA, the CDR3 is TGTGCCAGCAGTTTATTCGGGGGGCGGAGGGACGAGCAGTACTTC. Protein sequence: CASSLFGGRRDEQYF.

This chain links TRBV4-3 with TRBJ1-2, with D possibly matching TRBD1 (6 bases). Germline lookup yields CDR1 LGHNA and CDR2 YSLEER. This CDR3 comprises 14 residues. V lost 0 bases, J lost 6 bases, and 11 bases lay in between. CDR3: CASSQDRGADGYTF. The CDR3 nucleotides are TGCGCCAGCAGCCAAGATCGGGGGGCGGATGGCTACACCTTC.

Only one count was recorded for this clone. The chain couples TRBV7-9 to TRBJ1-1; possible D gene TRBD1, 5 bases. CDR3 length: 12 amino acids. V dropped 1 base and J dropped 9 bases, with 9 bases sitting between them. The germline gives CDR1 SEHNR, CDR2 FQNEAQ (reference sequence). CDR3 region: CASSLGDPKAFF. CDR3 coding DNA: TGTGCCAGCAGCTTAGGGGACCCAAAAGCTTTCTTT.

J is TRBJ1-1 and V is TRBV29-1, with 12 bases fitting TRBD1. Germline V gives CDR1 SQVTM, CDR2 ANQGSEA. J lost 3 bases, V lost 6 bases, and 5 bases had no gene match. This CDR3 has 14 amino acids. The CDR3 protein is CSVRDRGLDTEAFF. The CDR3 bases are TGCAGCGTCCGGGACAGGGGGCTTGACACTGAAGCTTTCTTT.

The chain couples TRBV4-1 to TRBJ1-1, with D uncertain. Trimming cost V 0 bases and J 7 bases, with 6 bases left between them. Germline loops: CDR1 MGHRA, CDR2 YSYEKL. The length of the CDR3 is 12 residues. The CDR3 sequence: CASSQDWSEAFF. CDR3 nucleotide sequence: TGCGCCAGCAGCCAAGATTGGAGTGAAGCTTTCTTT.

This clone was observed at least ten times. Germline and junction disagree at one end, which may indicate a read error. CDR3 DNA: TGTGCCAGCAGCCTAACGGAGGGGACAGGGGAGGACAATGAGCAGTTCTTC. This codes for CASSLTEGTGEDNEQFF. The chain uses TRBV7-3 and TRBJ2-1; 10 nucleotides align to TRBD1. The CDR3 loop spans 17 amino acids. Germline V gene data show CDR1 as SGHTA and CDR2 as FQGTGA. Supplemented by reference TRBV7-3 and TRBJ2-1, the full variable domain reads GAGVSQTPSNKVTEKGKYVELRCDPISGHTALYWYRQSLGQGPEFLIYFQGTGAADDSGLPNDRFFAVRPEGSVSTLKIQRTERGDSAVYLCASSLTEGTGEDNEQFFGPGTRLTVL.

The rearrangement uses TRBV29-1 and TRBJ2-3; the match to TRBD2 covers 12 bases. CDR3 size: 18 residues. Germline V gene data show CDR1 as SQVTM and CDR2 as ANQGSEA. The J segment lost 2 bases and the V segment lost 1 base, leaving 10 bases of the junction unmatched. The CDR3 reads CSVEGPGLAGGFTDTQYF. CDR3 nucleotide sequence: TGCAGCGTTGAAGGTCCGGGACTAGCGGGTGGATTCACAGATACGCAGTATTTT.

The chain employs TRBV28 and TRBJ2-1; 9 bases agree with TRBD2. The junction had 3 bases not matched to a gene; V was cut back by 6 bases and J by 6 bases. The CDR3 is 13 residues long. From germline, CDR1 is MDHEN and CDR2 SYDVKM. This CDR3 reads CASSGGRGNEQFF. CDR3 bases: TGTGCCAGCAGCGGCGGGAGGGGCAATGAGCAGTTCTTC.

This clone was seen once. The chain has TRBV5-6 and TRBJ1-2; 11 bases are shared with TRBD1. Unmatched junction bases numbered 4, after V lost 4 bases and J lost 5 bases. This CDR3 contains 14 residues. Germline assignment: CDR1 SGHDT and CDR2 YYEEEE. CDR3 sequence reads: CASSTGQGGYGYTF. CDR3 coding DNA: TGTGCCAGCAGCACGGGACAGGGGGGTTATGGCTACACCTTC.

V usage is TRBV12-5 and J usage is TRBJ2-5; 9 positions agree with TRBD2. The CDR3 extends over 18 amino acids. The germline gives CDR1 LGHNT, CDR2 FRNRAP. With 2 bases clipped from V and 4 bases from J, the junction kept 14 bases outside the gene matches. The DNA for the CDR3 is TGTGCTAGTGGTTTGACAACCCTAGCGGGACCACGAGGAGAGACCCAGTACTTC. It codes for CASGLTTLAGPRGETQYF.

The CDR3 sequence: CASSSGGGIYGYTF. In DNA form, the CDR3 reads TGTGCCAGCAGTTCCGGGGGAGGGATCTATGGCTACACCTTC. The chain couples TRBV27 to TRBJ1-2; possible D gene TRBD1, 5 bases. Trimming cost V 4 bases and J 4 bases, with 13 bases left between them. The CDR3 is 14 residues long. Germline CDR1 reads MNHEY; CDR2 reads SMNVEV (reference sequence).

This clone was detected a few times. This specimen includes other DNA sequences encoding the same CDR3. This chain joins TRBV2 and TRBJ1-5; D unclear. Germline lookup yields CDR1 SNHLY and CDR2 FYNNEI. The V and J ends lost 5 bases and 2 bases respectively, with 7 bases between them. This CDR3 comprises 13 residues. The CDR3 region is CASSYRGNQPQHF. The CDR3 DNA reads TGTGCCAGCAGTTATAGGGGCAATCAGCCCCAGCATTTT. The full variable domain, with the rest looked up from reference TRBV2 and TRBJ1-5, is EPEVTQTPSHQVTQMGQEVILRCVPISNHLYFYWYRQILGQKVEFLVSFYNNEISEKSEIFDDQFSVERPDGSNFTLKIRSTKLEDSAMYFCASSYRGNQPQHFGDGTRLSIL.

The V gene is TRBV4-3, the J gene TRBJ1-2, with TRBD1 matching over 7 bases. V lost 1 base to trimming and J lost 1 base; unmatched junction nucleotides: 9. CDR1 LGHNA and CDR2 YSLEER come from the germline V gene. The CDR3 runs to 17 residues. CDR3 bases: TGCGCCAGCAGCCAAGCCGGGACAGAGTTCCTTAACTATGGCTACACCTTC. Protein product: CASSQAGTEFLNYGYTF.

The V call is TRBV27, the J call TRBJ1-1, with D hard to call. The CDR3 sequence is 11 residues long. From germline, CDR1 is MNHEY and CDR2 SMNVEV (reference sequence). The V gene lost 3 bases and the J gene lost 5 bases, with 4 bases spanning the gap. This chain's CDR3 is CASSFGTEAFF. CDR3 bases: TGTGCCAGCAGTTTCGGAACTGAAGCTTTCTTT.

CDR3 in DNA: TGTGCCAGCAGCCCCGTTGTAGACAACTCCTACGAGCAGTACTTC. It translates to CASSPVVDNSYEQYF. This chain links TRBV7-2 with TRBJ2-7; no definite D call. The CDR3 spans 15 residues. The V end lost 5 bases, the J end lost 0 bases, and 14 bases lay between the germline ends. Germline-derived CDR1 and CDR2 are SGHTA and FQGNSA.

The V and J genes are TRBV27 and TRBJ2-7; 9 nucleotides align to TRBD1. CDR1 is MNHEY and CDR2 is SMNVEV in the germline V gene (reference sequence). V gave up 4 bases and J gave up 4 bases; unmatched junction bases: 5. This CDR3 has 14 residues. CDR3 nucleotide sequence: TGTGCCAGCAGTTCCGGGACAGGGTTGTACGAGCAGTACTTC. Amino acids: CASSSGTGLYEQYF.

A few counts support this clone. The genes are TRBV4-1 and TRBJ2-7; D possibly corresponds to TRBD1 (6 bases). This CDR3 region has 15 residues. Trimming removed 3 bases at V and 4 bases at J, with 16 bases between. CDR1 is MGHRA, CDR2 YSYEKL, per germline. The CDR3 sequence: CASSQMDSPAYEQYF. For the CDR3, the DNA is TGCGCCAGCAGCCAGATGGACAGTCCAGCTTACGAGCAGTACTTC.

The rearrangement joins TRBV5-6 to TRBJ2-1; D uncertain. The CDR3 is 14 residues long. Trimming removed 4 bases from V and 9 bases from J, with 17 bases in between. The germline V gene has CDR1 SGHDT and CDR2 YYEEEE. The CDR3 loop reads CASSIGSGWSEQFF. For the CDR3, the DNA is TGTGCCAGCAGCATTGGATCCGGGTGGAGTGAGCAGTTCTTC.

V gene TRBV30 combines with J gene TRBJ1-1; the D is unclear. The ends were cut back, 3 bases at V and 7 bases at J, with 12 bases in the middle. Per germline, CDR1 GTSNPN and CDR2 SVGIG (reference sequence). The CDR3 runs 12 residues. The CDR3 reads CAWRGPEIEAFF. DNA of the CDR3: TGTGCCTGGAGGGGCCCTGAAATTGAAGCTTTCTTT.

V gene TRBV13 combines with J gene TRBJ2-3; no firm D call. The ends were cut back, 5 bases at V and 1 base at J, with 4 bases in the middle. Per germline, CDR1 PRHDT and CDR2 FYEKMQ (reference sequence). The CDR3 covers 12 residues. The CDR3 DNA sequence: TGTGCCAGCAGCGACGGCACAGATACGCAGTATTTT. Translating gives CASSDGTDTQYF. Full variable domain (missing parts from reference TRBV13 and TRBJ2-3): AAGVIQSPRHLIKEKRETATLKCYPIPRHDTVYWYQQGPGQDPQFLISFYEKMQSDKGSIPDRFSAQQFSDYHSELNMSSLELGDSALYFCASSDGTDTQYFGPGTRLTVL.

The genes are TRBV6-5 and TRBJ2-3; 11 bases are a match to TRBD2. V was clipped by 6 bases and J by 4 bases; unmatched bases: 6. The CDR3 is 15 amino acids. Germline V gives CDR1 MNHEY, CDR2 SVGAGI. CDR3 in DNA: TGTGCCAGCAGCTTAGCGGGAGGGCCTTCAGATACGCAGTATTTT. The encoded protein is CASSLAGGPSDTQYF.

This clone has a handful of counts. This chain connects TRBV10-3 to TRBJ2-1; D remains unclear. V lost 10 bases, J lost 0 bases, and 19 bases lay in between. The germline V gene encodes CDR1 ENHRY and CDR2 SYGVKD. The CDR3 spans 16 residues. The CDR3 nucleotides read TGTGCCAGCACTCCCAACCCCTCCGGCTCCTACAATGAGCAGTTCTTC. Protein product: CASTPNPSGSYNEQFF.